This TCR beta chain was recorded in a study of blood T cells in healthy people across ages. The CDR3 is 14 amino acids. V was clipped by 4 bases and J by 4 bases, with 12 bases between them. Germline values: CDR1 LGHDT, CDR2 YNNKEL (reference sequence). Then a second PCR, running about 6 to 12 cycles, was carried out with a sample-barcoded 5' primer and a J-beta primer mix. TCRdb redid the calling of the 5' RACE reads with MiXCR, one entry per CDR3 protein. This sample has over 1,300,000 distinct CDR3 sequences, with around 59% found just once. The V gene is TRBV3-1, the J gene TRBJ2-3; D is perhaps TRBD2 (6 bases). The receptor comes from a man aged 18 to 35 in good health. Sequencing was done on a sample of blood. CDR3 in amino acids: CASSLGREADTQYF. CDR3 nucleotides: TGTGCCAGCAGCCTTGGCAGGGAGGCAGATACGCAGTATTTT.